This TCR beta chain emerged from a study of identical twins. Findings of the study overall: Models, which agreed with sharing between unrelated individuals, nonetheless underestimated the out-of-frame TCR alpha sharing seen in monozygotic twins. Donors were not followed over many years; analysis was cross-sectional.

Using its own MiXCR run on the 5' RACE reads, TCRdb lists one record per CDR3 protein. The sample holds fewer than 900,000 distinct CDR3 sequences, less than 25% seen once. Germline values: CDR1 DFQATT, CDR2 SNEGSKA (reference sequence). Trimming pared 5 bases from V and 2 bases from J, leaving 13 bases between. CDR3 length equals 14 residues. Comments on this clonotype: Antigen unknown.

Another study also made use of these data, one on T cells expressing NK-cell markers.

J is TRBJ2-1 and V is TRBV20-1, with D unclear. This receptor was obtained from a woman under 30 in good health. The sample comprised PBMCs. CDR3 sequence: CSADPPSAYNEQFF. Here the CDR3 DNA reads TGCAGTGCTGACCCCCCCTCGGCCTACAATGAGCAGTTCTTC.